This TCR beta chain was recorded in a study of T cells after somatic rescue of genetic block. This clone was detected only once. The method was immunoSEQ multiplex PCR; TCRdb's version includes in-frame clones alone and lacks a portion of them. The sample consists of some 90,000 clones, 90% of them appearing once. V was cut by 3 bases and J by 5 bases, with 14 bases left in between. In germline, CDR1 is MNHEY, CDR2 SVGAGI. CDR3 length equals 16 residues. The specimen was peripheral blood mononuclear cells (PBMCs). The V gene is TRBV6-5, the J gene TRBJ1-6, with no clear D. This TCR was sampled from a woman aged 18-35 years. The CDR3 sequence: CASSYHRYPNNSPLHF. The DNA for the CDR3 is TGTGCCAGCAGTTATCATCGGTATCCGAATAATTCACCCCTCCACTTT.